The T cell receptor beta chain described here comes from a study of T cell responses to AZD1222 COVID-19 vaccine. About this clone: Its target is not known.

Findings and limits, study-wide: Elevations in Spike-specific TCR breadth and depth followed administration of two AZD1222 doses. There were mostly white British donors and more females than males, and clonal diversity was possibly underestimated.

Here immunoSEQ multiplex PCR was the method, and the copy in TCRdb shows in-frame clones only, minus some. The repertoire includes roughly 80,000 clones, approximately 91% of them detected once, and more than 4.5% sits in the top ten. CDR3 size: 15 residues. From germline, CDR1 is SGDLS and CDR2 YYNGEE. Trimming took off 0 bases at V and 0 bases at J, with 7 bases between the two ends. Sequencing was performed on peripheral blood, taken on day 0 of MenACWY control vaccination. The receptor's source is an adult in good health. The chain combines TRBV9 with TRBJ1-3; D is ambiguous. Here the CDR3 DNA reads TGTGCCAGCAGCGTAGGGGCGAGCTCTGGAAACACCATATATTTT. It is translated as CASSVGASSGNTIYF.